Listed below are T cell receptor beta chains from one sample, sequenced in a study of blood T cells in healthy people across ages. TCRdb fed the 5' RACE reads into MiXCR, producing one record per CDR3 protein. The sample lists hundreds of thousands of distinct CDR3 sequences, less than 35% occurring once. Sequencing was carried out using blood. The receptors come from a woman over 75 in good health. Each CDR3 is given with its conserved first and last residue. D genes are given only for firm matches. Expanded clones are given a class, and other clones once, few, many or no size at all.

>TRBD2|many|TRBV7-2|TRBJ2-1
CASSSRLAGGHEQFF
TGTGCCAGCAGCTCCCGACTAGCGGGGGGGCATGAGCAGTTCTTC
>NA|many|TRBV5-1|TRBJ2-5
CASSLTSSQETQYF
TGCGCCAGCAGCTTAACGAGCTCCCAAGAGACCCAGTACTTC
>NA|few|TRBV20-1|TRBJ1-1
CSARDPPEAFF
TGCAGTGCTAGAGATCCCCCTGAAGCTTTCTTT
>TRBD2|NA|TRBV11-2|TRBJ2-3
CASSSHSGRVTDTQYF
TGTGCCAGCAGCTCCCATAGCGGGAGAGTGACAGATACGCAGTATTTT
>NA|many|TRBV7-9|TRBJ1-5
CASSPDGNQPQHF
TGTGCCAGCAGTCCCGACGGGAATCAGCCCCAGCATTTT
>TRBD1|many|TRBV6-2/TRBV6-3|TRBJ2-7
CASSRTPTGKPYEQYF
TGTGCCAGCAGTCGCACCCCGACAGGGAAGCCCTACGAGCAGTACTTC
>TRBD1|NA|TRBV7-2|TRBJ2-5
CASSLGQRTGGFSETQYF
TGTGCCAGCAGCTTAGGGCAGAGGACAGGGGGATTTTCGGAGACCCAGTACTTC
>NA|NA|TRBV18|TRBJ2-6
CASSPPRGSGANVLTF
TGTGCCAGCTCACCGCCACGGGGCTCTGGGGCCAACGTCCTGACTTTC
>NA|NA|TRBV7-2|TRBJ2-2
CASSPTRNTGELFF
TGTGCCAGCAGCCCAACTCGGAACACCGGGGAGCTGTTTTTT
>NA|many|TRBV7-2|TRBJ2-5
CASSLGRRIQETQYF
TGTGCCAGCAGCTTAGGACGCAGGATCCAAGAGACCCAGTACTTC
>TRBD1|many|TRBV5-1|TRBJ2-7
CASSLGRGFYEQYF
TGCGCCAGCAGCTTGGGCAGGGGGTTCTACGAGCAGTACTTC
>TRBD2|few|TRBV30|TRBJ2-3
CAWSIGGGANTQYF
TGTGCCTGGAGTATCGGCGGGGGGGCGAATACGCAGTATTTT
>TRBD1|many|TRBV5-4|TRBJ1-2
CASRQVGTGPNYGYTF
TGTGCCAGCAGGCAGGTCGGGACAGGGCCTAACTATGGCTACACCTTC
>NA|many|TRBV12-3/TRBV12-4|TRBJ2-1
CASSFGPTNEQFF
TGTGCCAGCAGTTTCGGACCTACTAATGAGCAGTTCTTC
>TRBD2|many|TRBV12-3/TRBV12-4|TRBJ2-7
CASSSGLAGVGEQYF
TGTGCCAGCAGTTCGGGACTAGCGGGGGTCGGTGAGCAGTACTTC
>NA|many|TRBV7-6|TRBJ2-5
CASSLSSGELYNEQYF
TGTGCCAGCAGCCTATCCTCGGGGGAACTCTACAATGAGCAGTACTTC
>TRBD2|few|TRBV11-2|TRBJ2-5
CASSPTSGAGTQYF
TGTGCCAGCAGCCCTACAAGCGGGGCTGGGACCCAGTACTTC
>TRBD2|many|TRBV7-2|TRBJ2-5
CASSPGAGGPGTQYF
TGTGCCAGCAGCCCCGGAGCGGGGGGGCCAGGGACCCAGTACTTC
>NA|NA|TRBV7-2|TRBJ1-1
CASSPHYGGTEAFF
TGTGCCAGCAGCCCACATTATGGGGGCACTGAAGCTTTCTTT
>NA|NA|TRBV7-2|TRBJ2-3
CASSLRSGGGGAGDTQYF
TGTGCCAGCAGCTTACGATCAGGGGGCGGGGGGGCAGGGGATACGCAGTATTTT
>NA|NA|TRBV7-2|TRBJ1-1
CASSVYGVRVSTEAFF
TGTGCCAGCAGTGTGTATGGAGTCAGGGTTTCGACTGAAGCTTTCTTT
>NA|many|TRBV29-1|TRBJ1-1
CSVEGAGFSQGAFF
TGCAGCGTTGAGGGGGCTGGATTCTCTCAGGGAGCTTTCTTT
>NA|many|TRBV9|TRBJ2-1
CASSVGRNNEQFF
TGTGCCAGCAGCGTGGGGCGAAACAATGAGCAGTTCTTC
>TRBD1|many|TRBV10-3|TRBJ1-6
CAIRPQGDNSPLHF
TGTGCCATCAGGCCTCAGGGGGATAATTCACCCCTCCACTTT
>TRBD2|NA|TRBV7-2|TRBJ2-4
CASSFPSGTLAKNIQYF
TGTGCCAGCAGCTTTCCAAGCGGGACTTTAGCCAAAAACATTCAGTACTTC
>NA|once|TRBV9|TRBJ1-4
CASSPNIGGEKLFF
TGTGCCAGCAGCCCCAATATAGGGGGTGAAAAACTGTTTTTT
>NA|many|TRBV11-2|TRBJ2-7
CASSPTGGYYEQYF
TGTGCCAGCAGTCCAACCGGGGGATACTACGAGCAGTACTTC
>NA|NA|TRBV25-1|TRBJ1-4
CASSAPGINEKLFF
TGTGCCAGCAGTGCACCGGGGATTAATGAAAAACTGTTTTTT
>NA|NA|TRBV3-1|TRBJ2-6
CASSQELRVLSVLTF
TGTGCCAGCAGCCAAGAACTCCGTGTACTCTCCGTCCTGACTTTC
>TRBD1|few|TRBV4-1|TRBJ2-5
CASSQESGTDEETQYF
TGCGCCAGCAGCCAGGAATCCGGGACAGACGAAGAGACCCAGTACTTC
>NA|many|TRBV7-2|TRBJ2-7
CASSLPGREISYEQYF
TGTGCCAGCAGCTTACCCGGGCGAGAGATTTCCTACGAGCAGTACTTC
>NA|few|TRBV9|TRBJ1-1
CASSVQTSLDTEAFF
TGTGCCAGCAGCGTCCAAACCTCGTTGGACACTGAAGCTTTCTTT
>NA|many|TRBV6-1|TRBJ2-3
CASSDQTGTVATDTQYF
TGTGCCAGCAGTGACCAGACCGGGACGGTGGCCACAGATACGCAGTATTTT
>NA|NA|TRBV6-5|TRBJ2-1
CASSYSGGYQETQFF
TGTGCCAGCAGTTACTCGGGCGGCTACCAAGAGACCCAGTTCTTC
>TRBD1|NA|TRBV5-1|TRBJ1-4
CASSLQGADEKRFF
TGCGCCAGCAGCTTACAGGGGGCAGATGAAAAACGGTTTTTT
>NA|NA|TRBV4-2|TRBJ1-2
CASSQGRRQASGDGYTF
TGTGCCAGCAGCCAAGGTCGTCGGCAGGCAAGTGGAGATGGCTACACCTTC
>TRBD1|few|TRBV20-1|TRBJ1-2
CSARGTGVDYGYTF
TGCAGTGCTAGAGGGACAGGGGTGGACTATGGCTACACCTTC
>TRBD2|NA|TRBV5-1|TRBJ2-3
CASSSPTGTSGGFFSPSIDTQYF
TGCGCCAGCAGCTCACCGACCGGGACTAGCGGGGGGTTTTTTTCCCCTAGCATAGATACGCAGTATTTT
>NA|NA|TRBV7-7|TRBJ2-3
CASSLRQDGSDTQYF
TGTGCTAGCAGCCTAAGACAGGATGGGTCAGATACGCAGTATTTT
>NA|once|TRBV5-1|TRBJ1-1
CASSPSQQNTEAFF
TGCGCCAGCAGCCCATCTCAGCAGAACACTGAAGCTTTCTTT
>NA|few|TRBV9|TRBJ2-1
CASSVGGQSYNEQFF
TGTGCCAGCAGCGTAGGTGGGCAGTCCTACAATGAGCAGTTCTTC
>TRBD1|few|TRBV20-1|TRBJ1-1
CSAAGGSTEAFF
TGCAGTGCTGCAGGGGGCTCGACTGAAGCTTTCTTT
>NA|NA|TRBV7-2|TRBJ2-3
CASSLASGPDTDTQYF
TGTGCCAGCAGCTTAGCGAGCGGTCCCGACACAGATACGCAGTATTTT
>NA|NA|TRBV6-9|TRBJ1-4
CASSYRPATNEKLFF
TGTGCCAGCAGTTACCGCCCCGCAACTAATGAAAAACTGTTTTTT
>NA|few|TRBV10-1|TRBJ1-6
CASRDNVDFTLHF
TGCGCCAGCAGGGATAATGTGGACTTTACCCTCCACTTT
>NA|many|TRBV20-1|TRBJ1-5
CSARGGRPPVGPQHF
TGCAGTGCTAGAGGGGGCAGGCCCCCGGTTGGGCCCCAGCATTTT
>TRBD2|NA|TRBV11-3|TRBJ2-5
CASSPSGGPETQYF
TGTGCCAGCAGCCCTAGCGGGGGGCCGGAGACCCAGTACTTC